The clone carrying this TCR beta chain has ten or more counts. The antigen remains unidentified. The sample originates from a study of blood T cells in healthy people across ages. Study observations and caveats: Researchers report that TCR beta diversity correlated strongly with naive T cell percentage.

Germline V lookup: CDR1 SGHNT, CDR2 YENEEA. This CDR3 contains 15 residues. Germline trimming cut 5 bases from V and 4 bases from J; bases unmatched to any gene: 3. Caucasian individuals from Russia who were healthy and aged about 6 to 95 acted as donors. Then a second PCR, running about 6 to 12 cycles, was carried out with a sample-barcoded 5' primer and a J-beta primer mix. CDR3-containing paired-end reads numbering at least 2.5 million came from each sample. TCRdb analysed the 5' RACE reads with MiXCR anew, one entry per CDR3 protein. Among 850,000 to 950,000 distinct CDR3 sequences listed, 25% to 35% were seen once.

This clonotype was sampled from a woman older than 75 in good health. The material sequenced was blood. The genes are TRBV11-3 and TRBJ2-3; 13 nucleotides agree with TRBD2. CDR3 sequence (DNA): TGTGCCAGCAGCCGACTAGCGGGGGGCGCAGATACGCAGTATTTT. It yields the protein CASSRLAGGADTQYF.